Sequencing of this T cell receptor (beta chain) was carried out in a study of CD8 T cells in ankylosing spondylitis. This clonotype has just a few counts. TCRdb reprocessed the 5' RACE reads with MiXCR, giving one entry per CDR3 protein. The sample shows approximately 200,000 distinct CDR3 sequences, over 10% of them seen only once. Germline trimming cut 4 bases from V and 11 bases from J; bases unmatched to any gene: 8. This CDR3 is built from 12 residues. Germline V gene lookup returns CDR1 SQVTM and CDR2 ANQGSEA. The sequence derives from a male donor with ankylosing spondylitis or in good health (not recorded which). The sequenced sample consisted of blood, either unsorted or a sorted T cell fraction (not recorded which). The chain carries TRBV29-1 and TRBJ2-1; 7 bases map to TRBD1. The CDR3, as DNA: TGCAGCGTTGGTGGACAGGATCCCCAGCAGTTCTTC. As protein: CSVGGQDPQQFF.